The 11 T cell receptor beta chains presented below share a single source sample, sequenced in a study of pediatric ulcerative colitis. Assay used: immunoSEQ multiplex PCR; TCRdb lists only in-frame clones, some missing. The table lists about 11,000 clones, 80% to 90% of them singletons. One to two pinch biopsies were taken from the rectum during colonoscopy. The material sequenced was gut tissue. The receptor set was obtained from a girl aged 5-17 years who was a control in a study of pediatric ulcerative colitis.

CDR3 DNA sequence: TGCGCCAGCGAGGGGACAAGGGTACCCTACGAGCAGTACTTC. As protein: CASEGTRVPYEQYF. V is TRBV10-2 and J is TRBJ2-7, with D perhaps TRBD1 (6 bases). The V end lost 8 bases, the J end lost 2 bases, and 16 bases lay between the germline ends. There are 14 residues in the CDR3. The germline V gene encodes CDR1 WSHSY and CDR2 SAAADI.

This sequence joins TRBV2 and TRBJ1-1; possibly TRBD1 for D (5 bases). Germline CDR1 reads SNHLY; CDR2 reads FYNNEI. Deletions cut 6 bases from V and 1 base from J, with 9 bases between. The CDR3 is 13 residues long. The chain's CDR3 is CASRLTGNTEAFF. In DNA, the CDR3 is TGTGCCAGCAGGCTCACAGGGAACACTGAAGCTTTCTTT.

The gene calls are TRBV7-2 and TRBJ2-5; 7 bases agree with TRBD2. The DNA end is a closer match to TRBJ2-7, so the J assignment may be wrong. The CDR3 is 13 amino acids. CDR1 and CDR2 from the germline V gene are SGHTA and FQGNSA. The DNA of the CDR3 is TGTGCCAGCAGCGGACTAGTGGGGGTCGAGCAGTACTTC. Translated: CASSGLVGVEQYF.

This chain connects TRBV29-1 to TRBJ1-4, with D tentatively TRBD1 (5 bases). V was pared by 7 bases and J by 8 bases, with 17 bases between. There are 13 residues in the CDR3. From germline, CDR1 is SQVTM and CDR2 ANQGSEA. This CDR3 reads CSARPGGGEKLFF. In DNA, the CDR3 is TGCAGCGCTCGCCCCGGCGGGGGGGAAAAACTGTTTTTT.

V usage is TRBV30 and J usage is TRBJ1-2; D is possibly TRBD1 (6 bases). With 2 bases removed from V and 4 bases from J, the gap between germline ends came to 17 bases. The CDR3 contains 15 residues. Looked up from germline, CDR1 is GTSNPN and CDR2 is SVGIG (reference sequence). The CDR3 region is CAWSQPGQSPYGYTF. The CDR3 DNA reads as TGTGCCTGGAGTCAACCAGGACAGTCCCCCTATGGCTACACCTTC. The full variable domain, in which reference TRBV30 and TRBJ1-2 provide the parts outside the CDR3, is SQTIHQWPATLVQPVGSPLSLECTVEGTSNPNLYWYRQAAGRGLQLLFYSVGIGQISSEVPQNLSASRPQDRQFILSSKKLLLSDSGFYLCAWSQPGQSPYGYTFGSGTRLTVV.

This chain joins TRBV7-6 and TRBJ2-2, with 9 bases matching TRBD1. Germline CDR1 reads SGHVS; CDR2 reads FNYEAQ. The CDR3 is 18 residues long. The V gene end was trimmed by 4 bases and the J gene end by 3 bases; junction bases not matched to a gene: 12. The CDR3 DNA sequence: TGTGCCAGCAGCTACTTACCTCCGGGACAGGGTGACACCGGGGAGCTGTTTTTT. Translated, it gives CASSYLPPGQGDTGELFF.

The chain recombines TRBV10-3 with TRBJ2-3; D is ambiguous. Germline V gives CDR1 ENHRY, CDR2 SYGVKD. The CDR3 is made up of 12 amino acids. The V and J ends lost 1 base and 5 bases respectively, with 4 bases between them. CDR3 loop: CAISELRDTQYF. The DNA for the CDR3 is TGTGCCATCAGTGAGTTAAGAGATACGCAGTATTTT.

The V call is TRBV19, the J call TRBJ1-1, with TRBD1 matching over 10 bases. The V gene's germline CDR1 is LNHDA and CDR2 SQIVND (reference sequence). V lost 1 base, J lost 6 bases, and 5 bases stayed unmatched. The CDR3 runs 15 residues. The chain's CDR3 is CASSIAGQGIAEAFF. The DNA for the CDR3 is TGTGCCAGTAGTATAGCGGGACAGGGGATCGCTGAAGCTTTCTTT.

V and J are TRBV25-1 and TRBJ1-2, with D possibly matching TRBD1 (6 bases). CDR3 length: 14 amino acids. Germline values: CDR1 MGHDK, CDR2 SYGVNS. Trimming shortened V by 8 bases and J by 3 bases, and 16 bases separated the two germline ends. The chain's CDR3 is CASVPGAGDYGYTF. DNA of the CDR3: TGTGCCAGCGTCCCGGGGGCAGGGGACTATGGCTACACCTTC.

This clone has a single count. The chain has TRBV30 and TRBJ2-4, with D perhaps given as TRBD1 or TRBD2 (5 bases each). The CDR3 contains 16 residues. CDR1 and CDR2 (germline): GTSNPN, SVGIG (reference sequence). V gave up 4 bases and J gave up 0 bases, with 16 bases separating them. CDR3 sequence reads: CAWKSLGDLAKNIQYF. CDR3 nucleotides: TGTGCCTGGAAATCTTTGGGGGATCTAGCCAAAAACATTCAGTACTTC.

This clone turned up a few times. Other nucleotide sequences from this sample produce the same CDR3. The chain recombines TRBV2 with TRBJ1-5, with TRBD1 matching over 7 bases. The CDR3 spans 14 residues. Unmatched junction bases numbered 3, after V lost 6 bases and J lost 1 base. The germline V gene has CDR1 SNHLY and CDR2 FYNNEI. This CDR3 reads CASRGDSSNQPQHF. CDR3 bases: TGTGCCAGCAGGGGGGACAGCAGCAATCAGCCCCAGCATTTT.